A selection of T cell receptor beta chains follows, all from one sample in a study of blood T cell repertoires in COVID-19. The table came from immunoSEQ multiplex PCR; TCRdb's copy has only in-frame clones and leaves some out. The sample lists some 150,000 clones; over 75% were seen once. The sequenced sample was PBMCs or T cells enriched from blood (not recorded which). The receptors come from a woman in her thirties with acute COVID-19. Both conserved end residues are part of each CDR3. The D gene is left open where the match is weak. Clone size is given for some rows only: seen once, a few or many times, or a class if the clone is expanded.

d_gene	len	abundance	v_gene	j_gene	CDR3nt	CDR3aa
NA	14	NA	TRBV7-2	TRBJ1-1	TGTGCCAGCAGCCCGGGACACCCGAGAACTGAAGCTTTCTTT	CASSPGHPRTEAFF
NA	14	NA	TRBV28	TRBJ1-1	TGTGCCATTGGGGCAGGCCTAATGAACACTGAAGCTTTCTTT	CAIGAGLMNTEAFF
TRBD1	14	NA	TRBV28	TRBJ1-4	TGTGCGAGCCAACAGGACAGGGGCACTGAAAAACTGTTTTTT	CASQQDRGTEKLFF
TRBD2	14	NA	TRBV9	TRBJ2-7	TGTGCCAGCAGCGCGGGGGGGAGCACCTACGAGCAGTACTTC	CASSAGGSTYEQYF
NA	12	NA	TRBV19	TRBJ2-1	TGTGCCAGTAGAAGCGATAACAATGAGCAGTTCTTC	CASRSDNNEQFF
TRBD2	15	NA	TRBV7-3	TRBJ2-1	TGTGCCAGCAGCCCTCGGGGGGGAGGTTACAATGAGCAGTTCTTC	CASSPRGGGYNEQFF
NA	14	NA	TRBV28	TRBJ2-3	TGTGCCAGCAGTTTACCAGGGGACACAGATACGCAGTATTTT	CASSLPGDTDTQYF
NA	15	NA	TRBV7-2	TRBJ2-5	TGTGCCAGCAGCTCAACAGGGACCCTGAAAGAGACCCAGTACTTC	CASSSTGTLKETQYF
NA	14	NA	TRBV6-2/TRBV6-3	TRBJ2-3	TGTGCCAGCAGTTCTCGGGAGAGAATAGATACGCAGTATTTT	CASSSRERIDTQYF
TRBD1	14	NA	TRBV27	TRBJ1-2	TGTGCCAGCAGTTTAACAGGGGACAACTATGGCTACACCTTC	CASSLTGDNYGYTF
NA	16	NA	TRBV9	TRBJ1-2	TGTGCCAGCAGCCCAAGACAGAACCCGGTGGGCTATGGCTACACCTTC	CASSPRQNPVGYGYTF
TRBD1	14	NA	TRBV6-4	TRBJ1-6	TGTGCCAGCAGAGGACAGGGGGAGAATTCACCCCTCCACTTT	CASRGQGENSPLHF
NA	16	NA	TRBV19	TRBJ2-1	TGTGCCAGTAGTATTGAGATCAATTGGCTAGTAAATGAGCAGTTCTTC	CASSIEINWLVNEQFF
NA	13	NA	TRBV28	TRBJ1-2	TGTGCCAGCGGAGAGGGGAGGACCTATGGCTACACCTTC	CASGEGRTYGYTF
NA	14	NA	TRBV18	TRBJ1-2	TGTGCCAGCTCAATGGAGACTCAGGGAGGTGGCTACACCTTC	CASSMETQGGGYTF
NA	19	NA	TRBV3-1/TRBV3-2	TRBJ2-4	TGTGCCAGCAGCCAAGGTTGGGGGCGCGGGCAGGGATCCAAAAACATTCAGTACTTC	CASSQGWGRGQGSKNIQYF
TRBD2	15	NA	TRBV28	TRBJ2-7	TGTGCCAGCAGGGGGTTGGCTAGCGGAGACTACGAGCAGTACTTC	CASRGLASGDYEQYF
TRBD1	15	NA	TRBV5-1	TRBJ1-2	TGCGCCAGCAGCTTGGGGGGACAGGGTCACTATGGCTACACCTTC	CASSLGGQGHYGYTF
NA	12	NA	TRBV19	TRBJ2-1	TGTGCCAGTAGTATTATCCACAATGAGCAGTTCTTC	CASSIIHNEQFF
NA	12	few	TRBV28	TRBJ1-5	TGTGCCAGCAGTCTCCTCGATCAGCCCCAGCATTTT	CASSLLDQPQHF
NA	13	NA	TRBV28	TRBJ2-1	TGTGCCAGCACAGGACTAATCGACAATGAGCAGTTCTTC	CASTGLIDNEQFF
NA	14	NA	TRBV30	TRBJ1-2	NA	CAWGPGTANLIHTF
NA	15	NA	TRBV18	TRBJ2-7	TGTGCCAGCTCACCACGTGCGCAGGGGTCCTACGAGCAGTACTTC	CASSPRAQGSYEQYF
NA	16	NA	TRBV9	TRBJ1-2	TGTGCCAGCAGCGTAGAGTCTGGGGGCGATTGGTATGGCTACACCTTC	CASSVESGGDWYGYTF
NA	13	NA	TRBV28	TRBJ1-5	TGTGCCAGCAGCCGCACAGGGAATCAGCCCCAGCATTTT	CASSRTGNQPQHF
TRBD1	13	NA	TRBV18	TRBJ2-1	TGTGCCAGCCGACAGGGGCAAAACAATGAGCAGTTCTTC	CASRQGQNNEQFF
TRBD1	15	NA	TRBV19	TRBJ2-3	TGTGCCAGTAGGGCCGGGACAGCTAGCACAGATACGCAGTATTTT	CASRAGTASTDTQYF
TRBD1	15	NA	TRBV5-1	TRBJ1-1	TGCGCCAGCAGGGGGCCTTTACAGGGGGCCACTGAAGCTTTCTTT	CASRGPLQGATEAFF
NA	14	NA	TRBV2	TRBJ2-5	TGTGCCAGCACAAACCCCCAGCGGCAAGAGACCCAGTACTTC	CASTNPQRQETQYF
NA	15	NA	TRBV15	TRBJ2-1	TGTGCCACCAGCAGCAGAGCTCTAGTATACAATGAGCAGTTCTTC	CATSSRALVYNEQFF
TRBD2	14	NA	TRBV30	TRBJ2-7	TGTGCCTGGAGTCCACCGGGAGGGCCTGAGGAGCAGTACTTC	CAWSPPGGPEEQYF
TRBD2	17	NA	TRBV10-3	TRBJ2-2	TGTGCCATCAGTGGGGCGACTAGCGGAACGAACACCGGGGAGCTGTTTTTT	CAISGATSGTNTGELFF
TRBD1	15	NA	TRBV18	TRBJ2-7	TGTGCCAGCTCACCATTAGGGGACAGGGGGCACGGGCAGTACTTC	CASSPLGDRGHGQYF
NA	14	NA	TRBV3-1/TRBV3-2	TRBJ1-2	TGTGCCAGCAGCCCTGGACCGTGGAGGAGTGGCTACACCTTC	CASSPGPWRSGYTF
NA	15	NA	TRBV7-2	TRBJ1-3	TGTGCCAGCAGCTTAATTACCGGGGTTGAAAACACCATATATTTT	CASSLITGVENTIYF
NA	14	once	TRBV9	TRBJ2-1	TGTGCCAGCAGCGTACTAGTTTCCCACAATGAGCAGTTCTTC	CASSVLVSHNEQFF
NA	14	NA	TRBV6-6	TRBJ1-1	TGTGCCAGCAGTTACGAAAGCCGACAGACTGAAGCTTTCTTT	CASSYESRQTEAFF
NA	14	NA	TRBV7-2	TRBJ2-1	TGTGCCAGCAGCTCTCCGACGTTACGGGGTGAGCAGTTCTTC	CASSSPTLRGEQFF
NA	13	NA	TRBV5-3	TRBJ2-7	TGTGCCAGAAGCGCGGGGAAAGGCTACGAGCAGTACTTC	CARSAGKGYEQYF
TRBD2	16	NA	TRBV5-1	TRBJ2-1	TGCGCCAGCAGCTTGCCTCCGGGACTAGCGGGCAATGAGCAGTTCTTC	CASSLPPGLAGNEQFF
TRBD2	15	NA	TRBV9	TRBJ2-1	TGTGCCAGCAGCCAGTGGGGACTAGACTCCAATGAGCAGTTCTTC	CASSQWGLDSNEQFF
NA	13	NA	TRBV28	TRBJ2-7	TGTGCCAGCAGACCGGACACCCCCTACGAGCAGTACTTC	CASRPDTPYEQYF
NA	14	NA	TRBV6-5	TRBJ2-3	TGTGCCAGCAGTCCGACAGGCAGGACAGATACGCAGTATTTT	CASSPTGRTDTQYF
TRBD2	16	NA	TRBV4-3	TRBJ2-1	TGCGCCAGCAGCCAAGCCCTACTAGCGCCTAACAATGAGCAGTTCTTC	CASSQALLAPNNEQFF
NA	13	NA	TRBV7-8	TRBJ2-5	TGTGCCGCCGGGGGGCAGGCCCGGGAGACCCAGTACTTC	CAAGGQARETQYF
NA	15	NA	TRBV9	TRBJ2-7	TGTGCCAGCAGCGTAGATGACTCTAGCTCCTACGAGCAGTACTTC	CASSVDDSSSYEQYF
TRBD1	13	NA	TRBV3-1/TRBV3-2	TRBJ2-7	TGTGCCAGCAGCCGGGGACAGGATTACGAGCAGTACTTC	CASSRGQDYEQYF
NA	15	few	TRBV7-3	TRBJ2-7	TGTGCCAGCAGCTTGGAGGGTCTGGGCCTTAGCGAGCAGTACTTC	CASSLEGLGLSEQYF
NA	15	NA	TRBV7-2	TRBJ1-2	TGTGCCAGCAGCTTTGCAGGGGTCAGTTTAGATGGCTACACCTTC	CASSFAGVSLDGYTF
NA	12	NA	TRBV6-2/TRBV6-3	TRBJ1-5	TGTGCCAGCAGTCCCCGCGATCAGCCCCAGCATTTT	CASSPRDQPQHF
NA	13	NA	TRBV15	TRBJ2-3	TGTGCCACCAGCAGGACTAGTCACGATACGCAGTATTTT	CATSRTSHDTQYF
TRBD1	16	NA	TRBV18	TRBJ2-7	TGTGCCAGCTCATCTTATCGACAGGGACCTTCCTACGAGCAGTACTTC	CASSSYRQGPSYEQYF
TRBD2	16	once	TRBV27	TRBJ2-3	TGTGCCAGCAGTTTAAGTAGCGGGAGCGGATTGGATACGCAGTATTTT	CASSLSSGSGLDTQYF
TRBD2	14	NA	TRBV7-2	TRBJ2-1	TGTGCCAGCTCGTCCGCTAGCGGGAGCAATGAGCAGTTCTTC	CASSSASGSNEQFF
TRBD1	14	NA	TRBV28	TRBJ1-6	TGTGCCAGCATCTCAGGGGGCGGAAATTCACCCCTCCACTTT	CASISGGGNSPLHF
TRBD1	15	NA	TRBV4-3	TRBJ2-1	TGCGCCAGCAGCAAGGGGGCAGGGATCTACAATGAGCAGTTCTTC	CASSKGAGIYNEQFF
TRBD2	14	NA	TRBV5-6	TRBJ2-1	TGTGCCAGCAGCCAAGCGGGATGGGGCAATGAGCAGTTCTTC	CASSQAGWGNEQFF
NA	12	NA	TRBV19	TRBJ1-4	TGTGCCAGTAGTGGCCGCGGCGAAAAACTGTTTTTT	CASSGRGEKLFF
NA	13	NA	TRBV28	TRBJ1-2	TGTGCCAGCAGCCCGTCAGACAGCTATGGCTACACCTTC	CASSPSDSYGYTF